These 24 T cell receptor beta chains were all obtained from the same sample, sequenced in a study of shared clonotypes between healthy human individuals. TCRdb's table, derived via immunoSEQ multiplex PCR, lists solely in-frame clones and lacks some. This table has about 1 million clones, 60% to 80% appearing once. The sample comprised memory CD4+ T cells sorted from blood. Subset denoted: CD45RA-negative fraction. Every receptor here comes from a man younger than 35 in good health.

The chain couples TRBV30 to TRBJ2-7; D gene ambiguous. CDR1 and CDR2 from the germline V gene are GTSNPN and SVGIG (reference sequence). V was shortened by 2 bases and J by 7 bases, with 15 bases between the two germline ends. The CDR3 extends over 13 amino acids. CDR3 sequence: CAWSQSPLGEQYF. The CDR3 bases are TGTGCCTGGAGTCAAAGTCCTTTGGGGGAGCAGTACTTC.

The chain employs TRBV6-1 and TRBJ1-1, with a tentative D call TRBD1 (6 bases). The CDR3 contains 13 residues. V was shortened by 6 bases and J by 0 bases, with 8 bases between the two germline ends. Germline V gene sequence: CDR1 MNHNS, CDR2 SASEGT. In DNA form, the CDR3 reads TGTGCCAGCAGGGGACATCTGAACACTGAAGCTTTCTTT. Residues: CASRGHLNTEAFF.

The chain links TRBV7-2 to TRBJ1-1; no reliable D call. Germline loops: CDR1 SGHTA, CDR2 FQGNSA. V was trimmed by 4 bases and J by 5 bases, leaving 8 bases between them. The CDR3 has 12 residues. The CDR3 is CASSYGPTEAFF. CDR3 in DNA: TGTGCCAGCAGCTACGGACCAACTGAAGCTTTCTTT.

V usage is TRBV18 and J usage is TRBJ1-4; D may be TRBD1 (6 bases). Per germline, CDR1 KGHSH and CDR2 LQKENI. The CDR3 is 15 residues long. Deletions cut 3 bases from V and 7 bases from J, with 15 bases between. The CDR3 loop reads CASSPNDRLFEKLFF. The CDR3 region has the DNA TGTGCCAGCTCACCGAACGACAGGCTTTTTGAAAAACTGTTTTTT.

The chain links TRBV6-6 to TRBJ2-7, with D possibly being TRBD2 (7 bases). Trimming took off 2 bases at V and 3 bases at J, with 14 bases between the two ends. Germline values: CDR1 MNHNY, CDR2 SVGAGI (reference sequence). This CDR3 has 15 residues. The CDR3 nucleotides read TGTGCCAGCAGTTACAGGGGGGAGGGTAACTACGAGCAGTACTTC. Protein: CASSYRGEGNYEQYF.

The chain joins TRBV9 to TRBJ2-5; 10 nucleotides agree with TRBD2. J lost 2 bases, V lost 0 bases, and 10 bases had no gene match. The CDR3 runs 18 residues. Germline values: CDR1 SGDLS, CDR2 YYNGEE. The CDR3 region is CASSVAPTSGVIQETQYF. The CDR3, as DNA: TGTGCCAGCAGCGTAGCTCCCACTAGCGGGGTAATACAAGAGACCCAGTACTTC.

This clone was found many times. This chain connects TRBV28 to TRBJ1-5; TRBD1 matches 8 bases. The V segment lost 2 bases and the J segment 8 bases; nucleotides outside the gene matches: 8. CDR3 size: 15 residues. The V gene's germline CDR1 is MDHEN and CDR2 SYDVKM. The CDR3 loop reads CASSLRDRPLEPQHF. The CDR3 coding sequence is TGTGCCAGCAGTTTAAGGGACAGGCCCTTGGAGCCCCAGCATTTT.

The chain carries TRBV5-4 and TRBJ1-1; maybe TRBD1 (5 bases). This CDR3 has 17 amino acids. The V end lost 0 bases, the J end lost 5 bases, and 20 bases lay between the germline ends. Germline V lookup: CDR1 SGHNT, CDR2 YYREEE (reference sequence). The CDR3 loop reads CASSLDRVGVLSTEAFF. The CDR3 region has the DNA TGTGCCAGCAGCTTGGATCGAGTGGGGGTTTTAAGTACTGAAGCTTTCTTT.

The count of this clone is one. The chain is built from TRBV15 and TRBJ2-5, with D tentatively TRBD1 (5 bases). The CDR3 contains 13 residues. From germline, CDR1 is LNHNV and CDR2 YYDKDF (reference sequence). The V gene lost 3 bases and the J gene lost 4 bases, with 9 bases spanning the gap. CDR3 sequence reads: CATSSRQLETQYF. CDR3 in DNA: TGTGCCACCAGCAGTCGACAGCTAGAGACCCAGTACTTC.

The chain couples TRBV19 to TRBJ1-6; 9 bases are a match to TRBD1. CDR1 is LNHDA, CDR2 SQIVND, per germline (reference sequence). The CDR3 contains 16 residues. After removal of 4 bases from V and 9 bases from J, the junction contained 10 bases not matched to a gene. DNA of the CDR3: TGTGCCAGTAGTACCCGGACAGGGGAAGTAGGTTCACCCCTCCACTTT. It specifies CASSTRTGEVGSPLHF.

The rearrangement links TRBV10-3 to TRBJ1-1; 7 positions agree with TRBD1. V lost 6 bases and J lost 1; bases outside the gene matches: 5. Germline V lookup: CDR1 ENHRY, CDR2 SYGVKD. The CDR3 runs to 14 residues. CDR3 DNA sequence: TGTGCCATCAGAAGAACAGGGGAGAACACTGAAGCTTTCTTT. Protein: CAIRRTGENTEAFF.

This clone was detected only a few times. V gene TRBV19 combines with J gene TRBJ1-2, with TRBD1 matching over 9 bases. Trimming removed 7 bases from V and 5 bases from J; junction bases left unmatched: 5. The CDR3 spans 13 residues. CDR1 is LNHDA and CDR2 is SQIVND in the germline V gene (reference sequence). The CDR3, as DNA: TGTGCCAGTACCCGGGACAGGGCTTATGGCTACACCTTC. This encodes CASTRDRAYGYTF.

V is TRBV6-5 and J is TRBJ2-1; 7 nucleotides align to TRBD2. CDR3 length equals 11 residues. The trim removed 10 bases at V and 6 bases at J, leaving 3 bases unmatched. Looked up from germline, CDR1 is MNHEY and CDR2 is SVGAGI. CDR3 protein: CATGRTNEQFF. CDR3 sequence (DNA): TGTGCCACCGGGAGGACCAATGAGCAGTTCTTC.

This CDR3 reads CASSGRRDRDPLQEKLFF. The CDR3 DNA follows: TGTGCCAGCAGCGGGAGGAGGGACAGGGACCCGCTTCAGGAAAAACTGTTTTTT. The V call is TRBV13, the J call TRBJ1-4; 9 positions match TRBD1. The V segment lost 5 bases and the J segment 8 bases; nucleotides outside the gene matches: 18. This CDR3 comprises 18 residues. Germline values: CDR1 PRHDT, CDR2 FYEKMQ (reference sequence).

The chain joins TRBV4-3 to TRBJ2-1, with D unclear. The germline V and J ends were trimmed by 0 bases and 6 bases, with 18 bases remaining between them. The CDR3 runs to 17 residues. The V gene's germline CDR1 is LGHNA and CDR2 YSLEER. The CDR3 loop is CASSQDWLIPGANEQFF. In nucleotides, the CDR3 is TGCGCCAGCAGCCAAGATTGGCTGATACCCGGTGCCAATGAGCAGTTCTTC.

In nucleotides, the CDR3 is TGTGCCAGCAGCCCTCTTGGCGGGGGGCTCCAAGAGACCCAGTACTTC. It encodes CASSPLGGGLQETQYF. The chain links TRBV9 to TRBJ2-5, with 8 bases fitting TRBD2. The CDR3 runs to 16 residues. Trimming at V came to 4 bases and at J to 1 base, leaving 9 bases not matched to a gene. In germline, CDR1 is SGDLS, CDR2 YYNGEE. Together with reference TRBV9 and TRBJ2-5, the CDR3 gives the full variable domain: DSGVTQTPKHLITATGQRVTLRCSPRSGDLSVYWYQQSLDQGLQFLIQYYNGEERAKGNILERFSAQQFPDLHSELNLSSLELGDSALYFCASSPLGGGLQETQYFGPGTRLLVL.

This clone was counted only a few times. The chain uses TRBV29-1 and TRBJ2-7; D perhaps matches TRBD1 (5 bases). Trimming left V 5 bases short and J 5 bases short, with 13 bases between. The CDR3 runs to 12 residues. Germline V gene sequence: CDR1 SQVTM, CDR2 ANQGSEA. The CDR3 here is CSVRAGWNEQYF. CDR3 DNA sequence: TGCAGCGTTCGCGCAGGGTGGAACGAGCAGTACTTC.

The gene calls are TRBV9 and TRBJ1-6; perhaps TRBD1 as D (6 bases). Looked up from germline, CDR1 is SGDLS and CDR2 is YYNGEE. This CDR3 has 14 residues. Trimming took 3 bases from V and 10 from J, leaving 14 bases between them. The CDR3 region has the DNA TGTGCCAGCAGCGAGGGGGGAATCAGCTCACCCCTCCACTTT. It is translated as CASSEGGISSPLHF.

The V and J genes are TRBV5-6 and TRBJ2-4; TRBD2 might be the D (6 bases). This CDR3 spans 18 amino acids. Trimming took off 0 bases at V and 1 base at J, with 17 bases between the two ends. Per germline, CDR1 SGHDT and CDR2 YYEEEE. The DNA for the CDR3 is TGTGCCAGCAGCTTGGTGGGAGGACGGATCGGGGCCAAAAACATTCAGTACTTC. This gives the protein CASSLVGGRIGAKNIQYF.

This clone showed up just a few times. The gene calls are TRBV7-2 and TRBJ2-1; 16 bases fit TRBD2. Germline V lookup: CDR1 SGHTA, CDR2 FQGNSA. V dropped 6 bases and J dropped 3; count of bases not matched to a gene: 11. There are 19 residues in the CDR3. The CDR3 DNA reads TGTGCCAGCAGACCCGGGACTAGCGGGAGGGCCTCGGGCTACAATGAGCAGTTCTTC. Amino acids: CASRPGTSGRASGYNEQFF.

The chain has TRBV7-8 and TRBJ1-5; D perhaps matches TRBD1 (5 bases). The CDR3 is made up of 15 amino acids. The germline V gene has CDR1 SGHVS and CDR2 FQNEAQ. With 4 bases removed from V and 4 bases from J, the gap between germline ends came to 14 bases. CDR3 in amino acids: CASSSAGTYNQPQHF. CDR3 bases: TGTGCCAGCAGCTCAGCCGGGACCTATAATCAGCCCCAGCATTTT.

Notes on this clone: One base separates it from a far larger clone, so it is likely a read error. The sample carries other DNA sequences with the same CDR3. V gene TRBV15 combines with J gene TRBJ2-3; D not certain. CDR1 and CDR2 from the germline V gene are LNHNV and YYDKDF (reference sequence). The CDR3 is 12 amino acids. V was shortened by 0 bases and J by 5 bases, with 3 bases between the two germline ends. CDR3 amino acids: CATSRDQDTQYF. CDR3 bases: TGTGCCACCAGCAGAGATCAAGATACGCAGTATTTT.

This clone was counted between two and nine times. The sample has other DNA sequences that encode this CDR3 too. V and J are TRBV28 and TRBJ1-3; D unclear. V lost 3 bases, J lost 1 base, and 7 bases lay in between. This CDR3 has 14 residues. Germline V lookup: CDR1 MDHEN, CDR2 SYDVKM. The CDR3 coding sequence is TGTGCCAGCAGTTTGACGCAGTCTGGAAACACCATATATTTT. Its protein is CASSLTQSGNTIYF.

The chain combines TRBV5-4 with TRBJ1-1; D not certain. This CDR3 has 14 residues. Trimming left V 6 bases short and J 1 base short, with 13 bases between. The germline V gene encodes CDR1 SGHNT and CDR2 YYREEE (reference sequence). CDR3 residues: CASIRDRGNTEAFF. The CDR3 nucleotides read TGTGCCAGCATCCGCGACCGAGGGAACACTGAAGCTTTCTTT.